The 17 T cell receptor beta chains given below trace back to one sample, sequenced in a study of blood T cell repertoires in COVID-19. The repertoire was sequenced with immunoSEQ multiplex PCR; TCRdb's copy has only in-frame clones and lacks some. The sample has 250,000 to 300,000 clones, 83% seen once. The sequenced material came from peripheral blood. The receptor set was obtained from a man aged 60 to 75 who had recovered from COVID-19.

This chain uses TRBV19 with TRBJ2-4, with a weak D call TRBD1 (7 bases). Trimming took 5 bases from V and 0 from J, leaving 20 bases between them. This CDR3 comprises 18 residues. Germline CDR1 reads LNHDA; CDR2 reads SQIVND (reference sequence). The CDR3 nucleotides are TGTGCCAGTAGTTTATTGGCAGGGGGAGGACTAGCCAAAAACATTCAGTACTTC. It is translated as CASSLLAGGGLAKNIQYF.

This chain connects TRBV18 to TRBJ2-2; no clear D gene. The CDR3 covers 15 residues. Germline CDR1 KGHSH, CDR2 LQKENI. Trimming shortened V by 3 bases and J by 5 bases, and 13 bases separated the two germline ends. CDR3 region: CASSPTTLQTGELFF. CDR3 coding DNA: TGTGCCAGCTCACCCACCACGTTACAGACCGGGGAGCTGTTTTTT.

The V call is TRBV5-4, the J call TRBJ1-2; 8 positions match TRBD1. The CDR3 sequence is 18 residues long. Germline loops: CDR1 SGHNT, CDR2 YYREEE (reference sequence). V lost 0 bases to trimming and J lost 5 bases; unmatched junction nucleotides: 15. Here the CDR3 reads CASSLVAGGLSSAYGYTF. The CDR3, as DNA: TGTGCCAGCAGCTTGGTTGCAGGGGGCTTATCAAGTGCGTATGGCTACACCTTC.

The table lists this clone with a count of one. The chain joins TRBV5-6 to TRBJ1-2; TRBD1 agrees at 7 bases. Trimming removed 4 bases from V and 2 bases from J; junction bases left unmatched: 5. The CDR3 runs to 14 residues. The germline gives CDR1 SGHDT, CDR2 YYEEEE. For the CDR3, the DNA is TGTGCCAGCAGCCGACAGGGACGAAACTATGGCTACACCTTC. It encodes CASSRQGRNYGYTF. The full variable domain, its missing parts supplied by reference TRBV5-6 and TRBJ1-2, is DAGVTQSPTHLIKTRGQQVTLRCSPKSGHDTVSWYQQALGQGPQFIFQYYEEEERQRGNFPDRFSGHQFPNYSSELNVNALLLGDSALYLCASSRQGRNYGYTFGSGTRLTVV.

The CDR3 DNA reads as TGCAGCGGAACTGCCCGGGACAGGGGCACAGATACGCAGTATTTT. This translates into CSGTARDRGTDTQYF. The chain has TRBV29-1 and TRBJ2-3; 9 bases agree with TRBD1. Unmatched junction bases numbered 9, after V lost 7 bases and J lost 1 base. The CDR3 runs 15 residues. Germline-derived CDR1 and CDR2 are SQVTM and ANQGSEA.

The CDR3 loop reads CASSESRDSSLSQEQYF. CDR3 coding DNA: TGTGCCAGCAGTGAATCCCGCGACTCGAGTCTTTCGCAAGAGCAGTACTTC. This chain links TRBV25-1 with TRBJ2-7; unclear D gene. The V end lost 1 base, the J end lost 7 bases, and 23 bases lay between the germline ends. The CDR3 is made up of 17 amino acids. Germline CDR1 is MGHDK and CDR2 is SYGVNS.

The chain joins TRBV9 to TRBJ1-4; TRBD1 matches 7 bases. The length of the CDR3 is 14 residues. Trimming at V came to 1 base and at J to 5 bases, leaving 2 bases not matched to a gene. Germline-derived CDR1 and CDR2 are SGDLS and YYNGEE. CDR3 protein: CASSVTTGNEKLFF. The CDR3 nucleotides are TGTGCCAGCAGCGTAACGACAGGGAATGAAAAACTGTTTTTT.

This rearrangement joins TRBV7-9 to TRBJ2-7, with a weak D call TRBD2 (5 bases). This CDR3 is built from 12 residues. The V end lost 5 bases, the J end lost 7 bases, and 12 bases lay between the germline ends. Germline V gene sequence: CDR1 SEHNR, CDR2 FQNEAQ (reference sequence). The CDR3 coding sequence is TGTGCCAGCAGCCCCACGGGGTGGGAGCAGTACTTC. It translates to CASSPTGWEQYF.

This clone was seen once. CDR3 in DNA: TGTGCCAGCAGCCCGGGGACCGGGACTCAAAGGGGTGAGCAGTTCTTC. As protein: CASSPGTGTQRGEQFF. The chain couples TRBV5-5 to TRBJ2-1; D may be TRBD2 (6 bases). The CDR3 runs 16 residues. From germline, CDR1 is SGHKS and CDR2 YYEKEE (reference sequence). The V and J ends lost 4 bases and 9 bases respectively, with 23 bases between them.

The chain is built from TRBV3-1 (or the pseudogene TRBV3-2) and TRBJ2-2; D is undetermined. The CDR3 is made up of 16 amino acids. Trimming left V 1 base short and J 1 base short, with 10 bases between. Germline values: CDR1 LGHDT, CDR2 YNNKEL (reference sequence). CDR3 DNA: TGTGCCAGCAGCCAAGCCTTGCCTATGAACACCGGGGAGCTGTTTTTT. Translated: CASSQALPMNTGELFF.

A few counts support this clone. The gene calls are TRBV7-6 and TRBJ2-1; 9 bases agree with TRBD2. CDR3 length equals 16 residues. CDR1 and CDR2 (germline): SGHVS, FNYEAQ. Trimming cost V 6 bases and J 0 bases; bases outside gene matches: 6. This CDR3 is CASSKSSGVSYNEQFF. The CDR3 nucleotides read TGTGCCAGCAGTAAATCTAGCGGGGTCTCCTACAATGAGCAGTTCTTC.

The CDR3 nucleotides read TGTGCCTGGAGTGTACTGGGACAGGGGGTTTCACCCCTCCACTTT. Protein: CAWSVLGQGVSPLHF. The rearrangement uses TRBV30 and TRBJ1-6, with TRBD1 matching over 11 bases. With V trimmed by 0 bases and J by 9 bases, 4 bases remained unmatched. Germline V gene sequence: CDR1 GTSNPN, CDR2 SVGIG (reference sequence). The CDR3 covers 15 residues.

The V call is TRBV21-1, the J call TRBJ2-7; TRBD1, the table's D call, lacks a check against the DNA. TRBV21-1 is reported as a pseudogene. The CDR3 is 14 residues long. The CDR3 DNA is TGTGCCAGCAGCAAAGCGCCCACAGGGTGCGAGCAGTACTTC. Translation gives CASSKAPTGCEQYF.

In DNA, the CDR3 is TGTGCCAGCAGTTACCTTCCAGCTAGCGGGGGCACAGATACGCAGTATTTT. Translated, it gives CASSYLPASGGTDTQYF. The chain uses TRBV6-2 or TRBV6-3 and TRBJ2-3; TRBD2 agrees at 9 bases. The V gene end was trimmed by 2 bases and the J gene end by 1 base; junction bases not matched to a gene: 7. Germline lookup yields CDR1 MNHEY and CDR2 SVGEGT. The CDR3 is 17 amino acids.

This chain joins TRBV29-1 and TRBJ1-1; tentatively, D is TRBD1 (6 bases). The V gene's germline CDR1 is SQVTM and CDR2 ANQGSEA. The CDR3 has 15 residues. V was pared by 4 bases and J by 1 base, with 16 bases between. For the CDR3, the DNA is TGCAGCGTTGGACGAACCGGGACAAAGAACACTGAAGCTTTCTTT. Translating it yields CSVGRTGTKNTEAFF.

This clone showed up just once. V is TRBV6-5 and J is TRBJ2-7; 7 bases match TRBD2. Germline V lookup: CDR1 MNHEY, CDR2 SVGAGI. Losses at the gene ends were 3 bases for V and 6 bases for J; bases not matched to a gene: 14. The CDR3 extends over 16 amino acids. The CDR3 protein is CASSYIFGGTSLEQYF. The CDR3 DNA reads TGTGCCAGCAGTTATATTTTCGGGGGGACCTCTCTCGAGCAGTACTTC.

The chain is built from TRBV5-1 and TRBJ1-2; 7 nucleotides match TRBD1. V was clipped by 4 bases and J by 7 bases; unmatched bases: 7. CDR3 length: 13 residues. Looked up from germline, CDR1 is SGHRS and CDR2 is YFSETQ. The CDR3 DNA reads TGCGCCAGCAGCGAGGGACAGCGGTTTGGCTACACCTTC. It specifies CASSEGQRFGYTF.